This T cell receptor beta chain was documented in a study of T cells in localized non-small cell lung cancer. Whole-study results and caveats: Measurement of T cell clonality placed uninvolved adjacent lung highest, above the level in tumor. Increased T cell density in blood showed an association with longer overall survival. Appearances in adjacent lung were noted for a median approximately 52 of the top 100 tumor clones.

Some clones are missing from TCRdb's copy, which holds only in-frame ones; the method was immunoSEQ multiplex PCR. The sample carries roughly 670 clones, roughly 25% recorded once. Trimming left V 5 bases short and J 4 bases short, with 18 bases between. The CDR3 is made up of 15 amino acids. Germline V gives CDR1 SGHNT, CDR2 YENEEA. This clone is large (0.1 to 1%). Its target is not known. The input for sequencing was normal lung tissue next to the tumor, taken before any cancer treatment. The TCR comes from a woman between 35 and 70 years old with stage II squamous cell lung carcinoma. The chain couples TRBV11-3 to TRBJ2-7; possible D gene TRBD2, 5 bases. CDR3 amino acids: CASSPDYSRHYEQYF. CDR3 nucleotides: TGTGCCAGCAGCCCCGACTACTCCCGCCATTACGAGCAGTACTTC.